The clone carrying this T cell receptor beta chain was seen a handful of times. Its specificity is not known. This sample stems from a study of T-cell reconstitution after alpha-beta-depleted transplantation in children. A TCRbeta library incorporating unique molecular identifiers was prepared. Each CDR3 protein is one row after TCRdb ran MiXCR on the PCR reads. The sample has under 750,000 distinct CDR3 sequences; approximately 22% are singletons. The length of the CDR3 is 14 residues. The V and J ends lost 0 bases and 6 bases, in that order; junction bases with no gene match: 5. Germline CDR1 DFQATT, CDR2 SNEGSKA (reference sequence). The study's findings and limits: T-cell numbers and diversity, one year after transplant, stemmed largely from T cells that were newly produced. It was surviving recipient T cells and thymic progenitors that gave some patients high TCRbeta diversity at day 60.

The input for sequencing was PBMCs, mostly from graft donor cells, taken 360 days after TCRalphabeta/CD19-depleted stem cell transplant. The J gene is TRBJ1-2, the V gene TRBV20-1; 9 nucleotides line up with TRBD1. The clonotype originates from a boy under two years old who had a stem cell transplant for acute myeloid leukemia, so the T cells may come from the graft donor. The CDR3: CSARDQQGADGYTF. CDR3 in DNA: TGCAGTGCTAGAGATCAACAGGGGGCCGATGGCTACACCTTC.